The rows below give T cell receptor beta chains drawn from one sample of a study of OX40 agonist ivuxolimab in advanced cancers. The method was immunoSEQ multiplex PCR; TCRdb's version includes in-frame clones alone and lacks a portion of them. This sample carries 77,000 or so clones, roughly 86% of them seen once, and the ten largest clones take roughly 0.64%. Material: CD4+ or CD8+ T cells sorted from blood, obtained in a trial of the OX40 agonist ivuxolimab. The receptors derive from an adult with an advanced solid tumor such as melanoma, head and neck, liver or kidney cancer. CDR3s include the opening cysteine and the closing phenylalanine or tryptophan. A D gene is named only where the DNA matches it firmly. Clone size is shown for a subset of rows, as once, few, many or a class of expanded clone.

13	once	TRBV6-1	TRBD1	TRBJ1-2	TGTGCCAGCAGGGGACAGGGCGCCTATGGCTACACCTTC	CASRGQGAYGYTF
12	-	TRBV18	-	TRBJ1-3	TGTGCCAGCTCACCACAGTCCGAAACCATATATTTT	CASSPQSETIYF
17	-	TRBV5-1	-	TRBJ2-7	TGCGCCAGCAGCCAGGGGTCCGGGCGGCGAGTTTCCTACGAGCAGTACTTC	CASSQGSGRRVSYEQYF
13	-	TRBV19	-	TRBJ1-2	TGTGCCAGTAGTAACACCGTTCGCTATGGCTACACCTTC	CASSNTVRYGYTF
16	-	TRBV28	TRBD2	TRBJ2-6	TGTGCCAGCAGTTTGATGCGGGGGGCTGGGGCCAACGTCCTGACTTTC	CASSLMRGAGANVLTF
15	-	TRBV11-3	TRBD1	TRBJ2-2	TGTGCCAGCAGCCCGTCCGGACAGGGAACCGGGGAGCTGTTTTTT	CASSPSGQGTGELFF
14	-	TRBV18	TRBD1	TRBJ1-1	TGTGCCAGCTCCCGCGGACAGGTAGGCACTGAAGCTTTCTTT	CASSRGQVGTEAFF
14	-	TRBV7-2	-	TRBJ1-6	TGTGCCAGCAGCTTAACCCATCGGGATTCACCCCTCCACTTT	CASSLTHRDSPLHF
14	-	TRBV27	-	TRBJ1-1	TGTGCCAGCAGTTTACTGGGGGGTGGATTAAGAGCTTTCTTT	CASSLLGGGLRAFF
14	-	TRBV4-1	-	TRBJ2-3	TGCGCCAGCAGCCTGGGCCGGTCCACAGATACGCAGTATTTT	CASSLGRSTDTQYF
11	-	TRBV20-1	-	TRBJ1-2	TGCAGTGCGAGCAGGCCCGGCGGCTACACCTTC	CSASRPGGYTF
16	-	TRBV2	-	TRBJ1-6	TGTGCCAGCGGCCCCTGGGGAACGGGCTATAATTCACCCCTCCACTTT	CASGPWGTGYNSPLHF
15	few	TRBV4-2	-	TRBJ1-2	TGTGCCAGCAGCCTCCGACAGGAGAACGACTATGGCTACACCTTC	CASSLRQENDYGYTF
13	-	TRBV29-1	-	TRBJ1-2	TGCAGCGTTGAAAGGGGGGCTAACTATGGCTACACCTTC	CSVERGANYGYTF
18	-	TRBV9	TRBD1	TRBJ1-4	TGTGCCAGCAGCGTAGATCCAGGGGGCTGGCGGGGCAATGAAAAACTGTTTTTT	CASSVDPGGWRGNEKLFF
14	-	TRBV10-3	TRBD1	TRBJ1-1	TGTGCCATCAGTTCCAAAGGACAGGGGACTGAAGCTTTCTTT	CAISSKGQGTEAFF
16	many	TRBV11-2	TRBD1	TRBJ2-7	TGTGCCAGCAGCTTAGAAGGTGACAGGGGAAGAAGCGAGCAGTACTTC	CASSLEGDRGRSEQYF
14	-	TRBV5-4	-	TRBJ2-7	TGTGCCAGCAGCCCACGGGGGGCGACCCACGAGCAGTACTTC	CASSPRGATHEQYF